A single sample gave rise to the 9 T cell receptor beta chains below, sequenced in a study of control samples from healthy donors and cancer patients. Using immunoSEQ multiplex PCR, the repertoire was profiled, and TCRdb retains in-frame clones only, with some absent. Of approximately 130,000 clones detected, about 90% appear once; the ten largest clones hold 40%. The sequenced sample consisted of blood. Source of these receptors: a middle-aged man in good health.

The chain is built from TRBV11-2 and TRBJ2-2, with a weak D call TRBD2 (6 bases). The ends were cut back, 0 bases at V and 2 bases at J, with 13 bases in the middle. This CDR3 is built from 17 residues. Per germline, CDR1 SGHAT and CDR2 FQNNGV. The CDR3 DNA sequence: TGTGCCAGCAGCTTAGATGGGCGGGGAGGAAACACCGGGGAGCTGTTTTTT. Translating gives CASSLDGRGGNTGELFF.

J is TRBJ2-7 and V is TRBV4-2; 7 bases are a match to TRBD1. The V gene end was trimmed by 1 base and the J gene end by 0 bases; junction bases not matched to a gene: 3. The CDR3 sequence is 15 residues long. CDR1 and CDR2 from the germline V gene are LGHNA and YNFKEQ. The CDR3 DNA is TGTGCCAGCAGCCAAGCGGGACAGAGCTCCTACGAGCAGTACTTC. It codes for CASSQAGQSSYEQYF.

This chain connects TRBV5-8 to TRBJ2-2; weak D call: TRBD1 (6 bases). The V and J ends lost 3 bases and 3 bases respectively, with 18 bases between them. CDR1 is SGHTS and CDR2 is YDEGEE in the germline V gene. This CDR3 has 17 residues. CDR3 amino acids: CASSSYNGQYDTGELFF. Here the CDR3 DNA reads TGTGCCAGCAGCTCATATAACGGACAGTATGACACCGGGGAGCTGTTTTTT.

The chain uses TRBV11-2 and TRBJ2-1, with D tentatively TRBD1 (7 bases). This CDR3 is 15 amino acids long. The germline V and J ends were trimmed by 2 bases and 6 bases, with 14 bases remaining between them. Per germline, CDR1 SGHAT and CDR2 FQNNGV. The CDR3 bases are TGTGCCAGCAGCTTATCGTATCAGGGGGGCAATGAGCAGTTCTTC. Protein sequence: CASSLSYQGGNEQFF. The entire variable domain, with the rest obtained from reference TRBV11-2 and TRBJ2-1, is as follows: EAGVAQSPRYKIIEKRQSVAFWCNPISGHATLYWYQQILGQGPKLLIQFQNNGVVDDSQLPKDRFSAERLKGVDSTLKIQPAKLEDSAVYLCASSLSYQGGNEQFFGPGTRLTVL.

This chain links TRBV2 with TRBJ2-4; D is possibly TRBD1 (6 bases). CDR1 and CDR2 from the germline V gene are SNHLY and FYNNEI. Trimming shortened V by 5 bases and J by 10 bases, and 9 bases separated the two germline ends. This CDR3 comprises 11 residues. Written as DNA, the CDR3 is TGTGCCAGCAGTCCTGGACAGATTCAGTACTTC. Its protein product is CASSPGQIQYF.

The chain links TRBV5-4 to TRBJ1-2; no definite D call. The CDR3 covers 13 residues. V lost 0 bases and J 2 bases, leaving 5 bases between the germline ends. Per the germline V gene, CDR1 is SGHNT and CDR2 is YYREEE (reference sequence). CDR3 bases: TGTGCCAGCAGCTTGGTGGGGAACTATGGCTACACCTTC. Its translation: CASSLVGNYGYTF.

This clone has just one count. The chain joins TRBV12-3 or TRBV12-4 to TRBJ2-7; 9 bases align to TRBD1. CDR3 size: 13 residues. With 6 bases clipped from V and 3 bases from J, the junction kept 3 bases outside the gene matches. Here the CDR3 reads CASRMGQGYEQYF. The CDR3 DNA sequence: TGTGCCAGCAGGATGGGACAGGGCTACGAGCAGTACTTC.

The V and J genes are TRBV24-1 and TRBJ1-5, with D tentatively TRBD1 (6 bases). The germline V gene encodes CDR1 KGHDR and CDR2 SFDVKD. Trimming pared 4 bases from V and 12 bases from J, leaving 15 bases between. This CDR3 is 13 amino acids long. The CDR3 sequence is CATSEGGSQFQHF. CDR3 nucleotides: TGTGCCACCAGTGAGGGGGGCTCGCAGTTCCAGCATTTT.

J is TRBJ1-2 and V is TRBV20-1, with a weak D call TRBD1 (5 bases). CDR3 size: 12 residues. Germline lookup yields CDR1 DFQATT and CDR2 SNEGSKA (reference sequence). Trimming cost V 3 bases and J 5 bases, with 10 bases left between them. DNA of the CDR3: TGCAGTGCTAGTGGAGCAGGGTATGGCTACACCTTC. Its translation is CSASGAGYGYTF.